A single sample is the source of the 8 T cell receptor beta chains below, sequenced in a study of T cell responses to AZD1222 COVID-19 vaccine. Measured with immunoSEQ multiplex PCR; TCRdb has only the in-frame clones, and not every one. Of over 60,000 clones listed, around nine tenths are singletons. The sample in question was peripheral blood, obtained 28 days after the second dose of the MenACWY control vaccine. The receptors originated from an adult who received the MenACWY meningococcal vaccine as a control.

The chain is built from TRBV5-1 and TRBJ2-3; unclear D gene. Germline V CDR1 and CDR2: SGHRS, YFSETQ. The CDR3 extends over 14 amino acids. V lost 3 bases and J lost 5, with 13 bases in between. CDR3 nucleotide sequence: TGCGCCAGCAGCTCTTTCAACCCGGGAGATACGCAGTATTTT. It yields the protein CASSSFNPGDTQYF.

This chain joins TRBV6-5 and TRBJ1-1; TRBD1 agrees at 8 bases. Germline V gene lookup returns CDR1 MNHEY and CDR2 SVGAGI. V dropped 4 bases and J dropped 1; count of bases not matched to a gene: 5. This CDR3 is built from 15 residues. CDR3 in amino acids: CASSFQGAWNTEAFF. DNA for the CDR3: TGTGCCAGCAGTTTCCAGGGGGCGTGGAACACTGAAGCTTTCTTT.

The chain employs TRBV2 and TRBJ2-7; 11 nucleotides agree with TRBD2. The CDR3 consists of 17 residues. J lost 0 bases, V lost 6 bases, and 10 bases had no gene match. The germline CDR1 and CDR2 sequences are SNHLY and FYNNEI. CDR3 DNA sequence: TGTGCCAGCAGACGAACATTAGCGGGAGGGAGCTCCTACGAGCAGTACTTC. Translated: CASRRTLAGGSSYEQYF.

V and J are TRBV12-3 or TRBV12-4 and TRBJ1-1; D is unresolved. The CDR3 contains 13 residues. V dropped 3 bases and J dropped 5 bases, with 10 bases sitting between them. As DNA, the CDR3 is TGTGCCAGCAGTTTCAACGGCGGGACTGAAGCTTTCTTT. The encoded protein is CASSFNGGTEAFF.

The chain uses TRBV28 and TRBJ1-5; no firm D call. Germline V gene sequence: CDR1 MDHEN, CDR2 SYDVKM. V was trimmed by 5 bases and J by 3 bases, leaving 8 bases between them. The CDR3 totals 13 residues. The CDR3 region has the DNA TGTGCCAGCAGTCCCCCCCCCAATCAGCCCCAGCATTTT. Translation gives CASSPPPNQPQHF.

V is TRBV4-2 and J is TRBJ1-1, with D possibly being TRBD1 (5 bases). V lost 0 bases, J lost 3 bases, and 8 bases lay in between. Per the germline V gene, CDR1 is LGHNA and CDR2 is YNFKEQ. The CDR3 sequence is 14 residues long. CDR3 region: CASSQEQGDTEAFF. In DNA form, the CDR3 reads TGTGCCAGCAGCCAAGAGCAGGGAGACACTGAAGCTTTCTTT.

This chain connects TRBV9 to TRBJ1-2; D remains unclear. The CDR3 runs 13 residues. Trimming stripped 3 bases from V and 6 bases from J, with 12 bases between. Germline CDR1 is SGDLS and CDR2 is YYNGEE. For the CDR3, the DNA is TGTGCCAGCAGCGCATACTCCGGGAATGGCTACACCTTC. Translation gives CASSAYSGNGYTF. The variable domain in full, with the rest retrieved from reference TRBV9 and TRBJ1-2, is DSGVTQTPKHLITATGQRVTLRCSPRSGDLSVYWYQQSLDQGLQFLIQYYNGEERAKGNILERFSAQQFPDLHSELNLSSLELGDSALYFCASSAYSGNGYTFGSGTRLTVV.

The CDR3 is CASGLQGNTGELFF. DNA for the CDR3: TGTGCCAGCGGACTACAGGGGAACACCGGGGAGCTGTTTTTT. This chain links TRBV11-3 with TRBJ2-2, with D perhaps assigned TRBD1 or TRBD2 (6 bases each). Trimming took off 8 bases at V and 1 base at J, with 11 bases between the two ends. This CDR3 has 14 amino acids. Per the germline V gene, CDR1 is SGHNT and CDR2 is YENEEA. Variable domain in full (rest from reference TRBV11-3 and TRBJ2-2): EAGVVQSPRYKIIEKKQPVAFWCNPISGHNTLYWYLQNLGQGPELLIRYENEEAVDDSQLPKDRFSAERLKGVDSTLKIQPAELGDSAVYLCASGLQGNTGELFFGEGSRLTVL.